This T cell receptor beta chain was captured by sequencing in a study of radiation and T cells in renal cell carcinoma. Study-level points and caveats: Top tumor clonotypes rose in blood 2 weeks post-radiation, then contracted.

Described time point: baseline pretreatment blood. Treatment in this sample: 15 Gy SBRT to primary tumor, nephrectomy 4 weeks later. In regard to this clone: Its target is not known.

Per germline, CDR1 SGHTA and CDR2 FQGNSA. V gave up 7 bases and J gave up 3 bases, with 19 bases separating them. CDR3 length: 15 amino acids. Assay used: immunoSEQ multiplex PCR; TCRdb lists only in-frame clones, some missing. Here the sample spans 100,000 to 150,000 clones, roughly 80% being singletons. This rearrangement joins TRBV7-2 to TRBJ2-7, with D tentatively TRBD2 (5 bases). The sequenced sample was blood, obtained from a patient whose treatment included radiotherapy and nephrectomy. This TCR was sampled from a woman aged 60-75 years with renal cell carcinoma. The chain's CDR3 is CASTPDPVGSYEQYF. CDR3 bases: TGTGCCAGCACCCCCGACCCGGTGGGGAGCTACGAGCAGTACTTC.